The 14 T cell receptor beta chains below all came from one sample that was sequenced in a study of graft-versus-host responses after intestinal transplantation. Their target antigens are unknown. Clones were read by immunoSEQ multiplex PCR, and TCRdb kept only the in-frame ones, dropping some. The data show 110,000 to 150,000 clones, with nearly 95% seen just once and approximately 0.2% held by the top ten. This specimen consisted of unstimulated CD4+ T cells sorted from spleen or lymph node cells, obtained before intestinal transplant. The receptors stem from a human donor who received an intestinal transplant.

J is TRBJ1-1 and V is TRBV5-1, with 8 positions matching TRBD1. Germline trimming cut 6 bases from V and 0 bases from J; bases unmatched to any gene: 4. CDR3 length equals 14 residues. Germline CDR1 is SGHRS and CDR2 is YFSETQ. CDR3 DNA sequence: TGCGCCAGCACCCGGACAGGGCTGAACACTGAAGCTTTCTTT. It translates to CASTRTGLNTEAFF.

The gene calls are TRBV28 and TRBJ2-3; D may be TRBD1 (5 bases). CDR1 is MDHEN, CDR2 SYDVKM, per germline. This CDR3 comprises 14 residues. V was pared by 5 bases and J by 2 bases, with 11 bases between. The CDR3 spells CASSQRQTTDTQYF. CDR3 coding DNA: TGTGCCAGCAGTCAAAGACAGACCACAGATACGCAGTATTTT.

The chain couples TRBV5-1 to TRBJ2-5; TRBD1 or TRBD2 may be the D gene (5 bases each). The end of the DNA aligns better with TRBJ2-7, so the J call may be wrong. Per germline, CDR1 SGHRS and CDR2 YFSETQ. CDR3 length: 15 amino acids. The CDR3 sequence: CASSSGTDPGVEQYF. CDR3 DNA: TGCGCCAGCAGTTCCGGGACGGATCCCGGGGTCGAGCAGTACTTC.

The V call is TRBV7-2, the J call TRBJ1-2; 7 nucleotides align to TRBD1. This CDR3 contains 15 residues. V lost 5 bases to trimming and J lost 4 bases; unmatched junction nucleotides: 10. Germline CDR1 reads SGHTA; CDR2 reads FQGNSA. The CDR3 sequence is CASSPVGQTSYGYTF. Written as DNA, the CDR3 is TGTGCCAGCAGCCCGGTGGGACAGACAAGCTATGGCTACACCTTC. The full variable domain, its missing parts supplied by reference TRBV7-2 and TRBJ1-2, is GAGVSQSPSNKVTEKGKDVELRCDPISGHTALYWYRQSLGQGLEFLIYFQGNSAPDKSGLPSDRFSAERTGGSVSTLTIQRTQQEDSAVYLCASSPVGQTSYGYTFGSGTRLTVV.

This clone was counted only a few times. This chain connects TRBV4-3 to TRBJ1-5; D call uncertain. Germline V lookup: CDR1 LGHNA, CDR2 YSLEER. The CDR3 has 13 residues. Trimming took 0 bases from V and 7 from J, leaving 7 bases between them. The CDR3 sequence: CASSQDANQPQHF. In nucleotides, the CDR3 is TGCGCCAGCAGCCAAGATGCGAACCAGCCCCAGCATTTT.

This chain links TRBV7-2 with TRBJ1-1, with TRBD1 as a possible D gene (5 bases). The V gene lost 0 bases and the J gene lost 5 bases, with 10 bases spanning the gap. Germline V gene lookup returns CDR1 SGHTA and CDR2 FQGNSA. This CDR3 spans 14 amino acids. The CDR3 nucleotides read TGTGCCAGCAGCTTAGCTGGGGGTGGTACTGAAGCTTTCTTT. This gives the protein CASSLAGGGTEAFF.

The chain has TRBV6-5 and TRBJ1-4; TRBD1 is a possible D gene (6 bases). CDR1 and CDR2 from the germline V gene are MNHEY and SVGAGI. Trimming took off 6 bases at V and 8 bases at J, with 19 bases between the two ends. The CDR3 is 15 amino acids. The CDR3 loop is CASRPRRGGGEKLFF. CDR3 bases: TGTGCCAGCAGACCACGGCGAGGGGGTGGGGAAAAACTGTTTTTT.

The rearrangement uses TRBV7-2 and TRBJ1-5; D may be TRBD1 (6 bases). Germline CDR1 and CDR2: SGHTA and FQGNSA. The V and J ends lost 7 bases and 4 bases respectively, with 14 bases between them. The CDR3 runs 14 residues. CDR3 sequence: CASNPWGANQPQHF. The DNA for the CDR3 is TGTGCCAGCAACCCGTGGGGGGCGAATCAGCCCCAGCATTTT.

The CDR3 bases are TGTGCCAGCAGCCCCTGGGAGGGCCGCCCAGAGACCCAGTACTTC. Residues: CASSPWEGRPETQYF. The chain links TRBV9 to TRBJ2-5, with 7 bases identical to TRBD2. The ends lost 4 bases at V and 4 bases at J; junction bases unmatched: 10. CDR3 size: 15 residues. Germline-derived CDR1 and CDR2 are SGDLS and YYNGEE.

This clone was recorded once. The CDR3 DNA is TGTGCCAGCAGCTTCAAGTTTACCTACGAGCAGTACTTC. Encoded protein: CASSFKFTYEQYF. The chain links TRBV5-6 to TRBJ2-7; the D is unclear. The germline CDR1 and CDR2 sequences are SGHDT and YYEEEE. The CDR3 totals 13 residues. V lost 2 bases and J 2 bases, leaving 8 bases between the germline ends.

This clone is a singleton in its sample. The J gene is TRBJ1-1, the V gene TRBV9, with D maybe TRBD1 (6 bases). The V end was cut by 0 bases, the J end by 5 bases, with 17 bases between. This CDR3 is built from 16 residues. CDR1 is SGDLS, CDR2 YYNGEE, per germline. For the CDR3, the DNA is TGTGCCAGCAGCGTAGGTTTAGGGGAGGGGGTAACTGAAGCTTTCTTT. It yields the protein CASSVGLGEGVTEAFF.

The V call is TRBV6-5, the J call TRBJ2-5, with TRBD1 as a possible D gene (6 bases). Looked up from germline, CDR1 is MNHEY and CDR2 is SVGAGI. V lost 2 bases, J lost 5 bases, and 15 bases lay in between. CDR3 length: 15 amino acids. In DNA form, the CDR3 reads TGTGCCAGCAGTTACGGTCAGGGGATAAGGGAGACCCAGTACTTC. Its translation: CASSYGQGIRETQYF.

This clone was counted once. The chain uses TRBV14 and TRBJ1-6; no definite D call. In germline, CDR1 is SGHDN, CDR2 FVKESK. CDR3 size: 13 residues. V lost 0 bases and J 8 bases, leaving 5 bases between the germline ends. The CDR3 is CASSQDLYSPLHF. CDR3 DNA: TGTGCCAGCAGCCAAGATCTTTATTCACCCCTCCACTTT.

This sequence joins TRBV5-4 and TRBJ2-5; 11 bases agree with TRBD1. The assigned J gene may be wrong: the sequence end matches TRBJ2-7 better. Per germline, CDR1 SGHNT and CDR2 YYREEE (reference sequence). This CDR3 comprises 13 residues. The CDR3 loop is CASSWTGGREQYF. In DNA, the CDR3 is TGTGCCAGCAGCTGGACAGGGGGCCGCGAGCAGTACTTC.